This T cell receptor (beta chain) is drawn from a study of T cell responses to AZD1222 COVID-19 vaccine. Findings of the study overall: Donors, mostly white British, included more females; clonal diversity was possibly underestimated. Repertoire sampling happened only post peak T cell response. Only 5 to 7 AZD1222 recipients tested seropositive at baseline.

Assay used: immunoSEQ multiplex PCR; TCRdb lists only in-frame clones, some missing. The repertoire holds around 73,000 clones, with 89% as singletons. The sample holds a few counts of this clone. Its antigen is still unknown. The V gene lost 5 bases and the J gene lost 5 bases, with 8 bases spanning the gap. CDR1 is MNHEY and CDR2 is SVGEGT in the germline V gene. This CDR3 region has 12 residues. It was second doses at about 4 or about 12 weeks that were pooled. The chain has TRBV6-2 or TRBV6-3 and TRBJ2-3; D ambiguous. The TCR comes from an adult who received the AZD1222 COVID-19 vaccine. This specimen was peripheral blood, taken 28 days after the second AZD1222 dose. CDR3 in DNA: TGTGCCAGCAGTGCACAGCGAGATACGCAGTATTTT. Its translation is CASSAQRDTQYF.